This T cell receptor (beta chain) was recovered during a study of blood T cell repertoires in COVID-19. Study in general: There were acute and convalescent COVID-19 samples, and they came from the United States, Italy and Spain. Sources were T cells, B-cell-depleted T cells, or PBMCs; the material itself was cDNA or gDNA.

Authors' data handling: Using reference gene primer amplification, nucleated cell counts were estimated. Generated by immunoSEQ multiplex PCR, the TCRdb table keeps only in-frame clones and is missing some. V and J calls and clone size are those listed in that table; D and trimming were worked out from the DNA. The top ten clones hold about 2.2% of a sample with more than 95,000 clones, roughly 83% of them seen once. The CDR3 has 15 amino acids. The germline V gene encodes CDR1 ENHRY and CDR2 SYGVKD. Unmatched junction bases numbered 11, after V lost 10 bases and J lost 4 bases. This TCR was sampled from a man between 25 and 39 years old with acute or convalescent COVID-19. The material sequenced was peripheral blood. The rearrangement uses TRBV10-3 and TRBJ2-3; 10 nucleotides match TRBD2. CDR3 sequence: CATRGGTSVPDTQYF. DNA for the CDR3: TGTGCCACCCGGGGAGGGACTAGCGTTCCAGATACGCAGTATTTT.